Below are 26 T cell receptor beta chains sequenced from a single sample in a study of blood T cell repertoires in COVID-19 (TCRdb year 2020). To prepare the library, the immunoSEQ multiplex PCR assay was applied. TCRdb obtained this table from immuneACCESS and retained in-frame rearrangements with V and J assigned. These tables miss some clones; where compared with another copy, unresolved V genes account for less than half of the shortfall, and the remainder is unexplained. The table for this sample lists 200,000 to 300,000 clones; around 89% of them were counted only once. The top ten constitute 0.95% to 1.5% of the sample. Sequenced: PBMCs or T cells enriched from blood (not recorded which). Receptor source: a woman in her thirties or forties with acute COVID-19.

The J gene is TRBJ2-1, the V gene TRBV5-1, with 9 bases matching TRBD2. Looked up from germline, CDR1 is SGHRS and CDR2 is YFSETQ. V dropped 1 base and J dropped 10; count of bases not matched to a gene: 18. There are 18 residues in the CDR3. CDR3 nucleotides: TGCGCCAGCAGCTTGCAATCGGGGACAGAGCTAGCGGGATGGGAGCAGTTCTTC. Translation gives CASSLQSGTELAGWEQFF.

The chain employs TRBV6-5 and TRBJ1-2, with a tentative D call TRBD1 (6 bases). The CDR3 has 12 residues. Germline loops: CDR1 MNHEY, CDR2 SVGAGI. Trimming shortened V by 6 bases and J by 6 bases, and 11 bases separated the two germline ends. This chain's CDR3 is CASRIRGDGYTF. The CDR3, as DNA: TGTGCCAGCAGGATCAGGGGCGATGGCTACACCTTC.

This rearrangement joins TRBV28 to TRBJ2-7; D unclear. V lost 2 bases and J 2 bases, leaving 10 bases between the germline ends. The CDR3 has 14 amino acids. Germline values: CDR1 MDHEN, CDR2 SYDVKM. CDR3 sequence (DNA): TGTGCCAGCAGTTTAAGTGGCGGCCCCTACGAGCAGTACTTC. Translating gives CASSLSGGPYEQYF.

In regard to this clone: In the same sample, other DNA sequences code for this CDR3. The rearrangement uses TRBV29-1 and TRBJ1-5; TRBD1 is a possible D gene (5 bases). From germline, CDR1 is SQVTM and CDR2 ANQGSEA. The ends were cut back, 6 bases at V and 1 base at J, with 10 bases in the middle. There are 13 residues in the CDR3. CDR3 bases: TGCAGCGTAAGGCAGGGAAGCAATCAGCCCCAGCATTTT. This codes for CSVRQGSNQPQHF.

This clone was recorded only once. The chain combines TRBV20-1 with TRBJ2-3, with D unresolved. Trimming stripped 3 bases from V and 2 bases from J, with 3 bases between. The CDR3 runs to 11 residues. CDR1 is DFQATT, CDR2 SNEGSKA, per germline (reference sequence). CDR3 in amino acids: CSASLTDTQYF. CDR3 DNA: TGCAGTGCTAGTCTCACAGATACGCAGTATTTT.

The V and J genes are TRBV7-8 and TRBJ2-7; 12 nucleotides agree with TRBD1. This CDR3 contains 15 residues. J was trimmed by 8 bases and V by 0 bases; bases with no gene match: 5. Germline CDR1 and CDR2: SGHVS and FQNEAQ. This chain's CDR3 is CASSLARGTGGQQYF. CDR3 coding DNA: TGTGCCAGCAGCTTAGCCCGGGGGACAGGGGGCCAGCAGTACTTC. The whole variable domain, filled in from reference TRBV7-8 and TRBJ2-7, reads GAGVSQSPRYKVAKRGQDVALRCDPISGHVSLFWYQQALGQGPEFLTYFQNEAQLDKSGLPSDRFFAERPEGSVSTLKIQRTQQEDSAVYLCASSLARGTGGQQYFGPGTRLTVT.

V usage is TRBV5-8 and J usage is TRBJ1-2; the D gene is possibly TRBD1 (6 bases). The germline V and J ends were trimmed by 5 bases and 4 bases, with 12 bases remaining between them. CDR3 length equals 13 residues. Germline V gives CDR1 SGHTS, CDR2 YDEGEE. This chain's CDR3 is CASRIQGPYGYTF. The CDR3 DNA sequence: TGTGCCAGCAGGATACAGGGACCCTATGGCTACACCTTC.

This clone was detected only once. J is TRBJ1-5 and V is TRBV27, with a weak D call TRBD1 (5 bases). The germline V gene encodes CDR1 MNHEY and CDR2 SMNVEV (reference sequence). This CDR3 is 15 amino acids long. The ends were cut back, 6 bases at V and 6 bases at J, with 18 bases in the middle. The CDR3 region has the DNA TGTGCCAGCAGCCCAATACCGACAGAAGCTCAGCCCCAGCATTTT. Translated: CASSPIPTEAQPQHF.

The table lists this clone with a count of one. J is TRBJ2-5 and V is TRBV7-9, with 7 nucleotides matching TRBD1. Germline values: CDR1 SEHNR, CDR2 FQNEAQ (reference sequence). This CDR3 spans 17 amino acids. J was trimmed by 0 bases and V by 5 bases; bases with no gene match: 12. CDR3 DNA: TGTGCCAGCAGCAACCCTTCGACAGGGCTTCACCAAGAGACCCAGTACTTC. It encodes CASSNPSTGLHQETQYF.

This clone is a singleton in its sample. V usage is TRBV18 and J usage is TRBJ1-2, with TRBD1 matching 7 bases. This CDR3 has 13 amino acids. V shed 6 bases and J 7 bases; nucleotides not matched to a gene: 8. The germline V gene has CDR1 KGHSH and CDR2 LQKENI. This chain's CDR3 is CASSMDRWGGYTF. The CDR3 DNA sequence: TGTGCCAGCTCGATGGACAGGTGGGGTGGCTACACCTTC. The full variable domain, with the rest looked up from reference TRBV18 and TRBJ1-2, is NAGVMQNPRHLVRRRGQEARLRCSPMKGHSHVYWYRQLPEEGLKFMVYLQKENIIDESGMPKERFSAEFPKEGPSILRIQQVVRGDSAAYFCASSMDRWGGYTFGSGTRLTVV.

V usage is TRBV11-2 and J usage is TRBJ2-7; the match to TRBD2 covers 8 bases. The CDR3 spans 16 residues. Germline V gene lookup returns CDR1 SGHAT and CDR2 FQNNGV. Trimming cost V 7 bases and J 1 base; bases outside gene matches: 12. CDR3 nucleotide sequence: TGTGCCAGCACCAACTTGGGGACTAGAAGTTCCTACGAGCAGTACTTC. It yields the protein CASTNLGTRSSYEQYF.

V and J are TRBV12-3 or TRBV12-4 and TRBJ2-7; D gene ambiguous. Trimming shortened V by 6 bases and J by 2 bases, and 11 bases separated the two germline ends. This CDR3 has 13 residues. In nucleotides, the CDR3 is TGTGCCAGCAGCCTAAGTTCCACCTACGAGCAGTACGTC. Residues: CASSLSSTYEQYV.

The chain uses TRBV5-1 and TRBJ2-1; 9 positions agree with TRBD2. This CDR3 is built from 16 residues. Germline loops: CDR1 SGHRS, CDR2 YFSETQ. After removal of 0 bases from V and 7 bases from J, the junction contained 8 bases not matched to a gene. CDR3 region: CASSLVISGSRNEQFF. CDR3 DNA: TGCGCCAGCAGCTTGGTTATTAGCGGGAGTCGTAATGAGCAGTTCTTC. Variable domain in full (rest from reference TRBV5-1 and TRBJ2-1): KAGVTQTPRYLIKTRGQQVTLSCSPISGHRSVSWYQQTPGQGLQFLFEYFSETQRNKGNFPGRFSGRQFSNSRSEMNVSTLELGDSALYLCASSLVISGSRNEQFFGPGTRLTVL.

The chain joins TRBV2 to TRBJ1-4, with D uncertain. The length of the CDR3 is 14 residues. CDR1 and CDR2 (germline): SNHLY, FYNNEI. Trimming took off 1 base at V and 8 bases at J, with 11 bases between the two ends. The CDR3 nucleotides are TGTGCCAGCAGTGAAGAGTTAAGCCGGGAAAAACTGTTTTTT. It codes for CASSEELSREKLFF.

The rearrangement links TRBV27 to TRBJ1-1; tentatively, D is TRBD1 (5 bases). Germline V gene lookup returns CDR1 MNHEY and CDR2 SMNVEV (reference sequence). The CDR3 loop spans 14 amino acids. The germline V and J ends were trimmed by 2 bases and 4 bases, with 11 bases remaining between them. Here the CDR3 reads CASSLRGFGTEAFF. The CDR3 region has the DNA TGTGCCAGCAGTTTAAGGGGTTTTGGCACTGAAGCTTTCTTT.

The rearrangement links TRBV5-6 to TRBJ2-3; the D is unclear. The germline V gene has CDR1 SGHDT and CDR2 YYEEEE. V gave up 0 bases and J gave up 5 bases, with 10 bases separating them. The CDR3 contains 14 residues. DNA for the CDR3: TGTGCCAGCAGCTTGGGTTGGGCCGGAGATACGCAGTATTTT. Its translation is CASSLGWAGDTQYF.

Turning to this clone: Additional DNA sequences in this sample encode the identical CDR3. The chain links TRBV7-8 to TRBJ2-1; 7 bases match TRBD2. CDR3 length: 16 amino acids. Looked up from germline, CDR1 is SGHVS and CDR2 is FQNEAQ. V shed 3 bases and J 0 bases; nucleotides not matched to a gene: 5. The DNA of the CDR3 is TGTGCCAGCAGCTTTAATGGCGGGAGCTCCTACAATGAGCAGTTCTTC. It translates to CASSFNGGSSYNEQFF.

This chain uses TRBV2 with TRBJ1-5; D gene ambiguous. This CDR3 is built from 14 residues. Germline CDR1 SNHLY, CDR2 FYNNEI. V lost 5 bases and J 7 bases, leaving 15 bases between the germline ends. The CDR3 protein is CASSYEGMGQPQHF. CDR3 DNA: TGTGCCAGCAGTTACGAGGGAATGGGGCAGCCCCAGCATTTT.

The J gene is TRBJ2-7, the V gene TRBV6-5; D possibly corresponds to TRBD2 (6 bases). Germline CDR1 MNHEY, CDR2 SVGAGI. Trimming pared 10 bases from V and 3 bases from J, leaving 22 bases between. The CDR3 has 15 residues. CDR3 sequence (DNA): TGTGCCACGTGGGGCCGGGGAGGACCCCACTACGAGCAGTACTTC. It specifies CATWGRGGPHYEQYF.

V and J are TRBV12-2 and TRBJ2-7; the table's D call, TRBD2, was not checked against the DNA. TRBV12-2 is a pseudogene locus. There are 15 residues in the CDR3. DNA for the CDR3: TGTGCAAGTCGCCGGACTGCGCGACGCGACTACGAGCAGTACGTC. This encodes CASRRTARRDYEQYV.

The genes are TRBV28 and TRBJ2-5, with a tentative D call TRBD2 (5 bases). This CDR3 is 13 amino acids long. Deletions cut 5 bases from V and 4 bases from J, with 11 bases between. Per the germline V gene, CDR1 is MDHEN and CDR2 is SYDVKM. For the CDR3, the DNA is TGTGCCAGCAGTAGGGAGTTCGGAGAGACCCAGTACTTC. Its protein is CASSREFGETQYF.

This clone was observed a single time. This sequence joins TRBV5-1 and TRBJ2-7; D is uncertain. The CDR3 sequence is 14 residues long. Trimming stripped 0 bases from V and 2 bases from J, with 9 bases between. CDR1 is SGHRS, CDR2 YFSETQ, per germline. The DNA for the CDR3 is TGCGCCAGCAGCTTGGCGCAGGCCCCCTACGAGCAGTACTTC. This codes for CASSLAQAPYEQYF.

The J gene is TRBJ2-1, the V gene TRBV4-3; tentatively, D is TRBD2 (5 bases). The CDR3 covers 15 residues. V was trimmed by 1 base and J by 6 bases, leaving 13 bases between them. Looked up from germline, CDR1 is LGHNA and CDR2 is YSLEER. CDR3 in amino acids: CASSQARTQFNEQFF. For the CDR3, the DNA is TGCGCCAGCAGCCAAGCCCGGACTCAATTCAATGAGCAGTTCTTC.

This chain joins TRBV28 and TRBJ1-3; no firm D call. The germline CDR1 and CDR2 sequences are MDHEN and SYDVKM. This CDR3 contains 15 residues. V shed 5 bases and J shed 3 bases, with 14 bases lying between them. This CDR3 reads CASSPPRVHGNTIYF. The CDR3 region has the DNA TGTGCCAGCAGTCCCCCGAGGGTTCATGGAAACACCATATATTTT.

The chain recombines TRBV28 with TRBJ2-7; D gene ambiguous. The germline V gene encodes CDR1 MDHEN and CDR2 SYDVKM. V gave up 8 bases and J gave up 0 bases, with 8 bases separating them. There are 12 residues in the CDR3. In nucleotides, the CDR3 is TGTGCCAGCCAAAGCACCTCCTACGAGCAGTACGTC. This translates into CASQSTSYEQYV.

In its sample, this clone was seen once. The J gene is TRBJ1-5, the V gene TRBV30; TRBD1 might be the D (5 bases). This CDR3 spans 14 amino acids. Trimming cost V 5 bases and J 5 bases, with 16 bases left between them. Germline loops: CDR1 GTSNPN, CDR2 SVGIG (reference sequence). The CDR3 spells CAWGSGGSDQPQHF. CDR3 DNA sequence: TGTGCCTGGGGATCCGGGGGAAGTGATCAGCCCCAGCATTTT. Together with reference TRBV30 and TRBJ1-5, the CDR3 gives the full variable domain: SQTIHQWPATLVQPVGSPLSLECTVEGTSNPNLYWYRQAAGRGLQLLFYSVGIGQISSEVPQNLSASRPQDRQFILSSKKLLLSDSGFYLCAWGSGGSDQPQHFGDGTRLSIL.